This T cell receptor (beta chain) emerged from a study of T cell responses to AZD1222 COVID-19 vaccine. Study details: It was second doses at about 4 or about 12 weeks that were pooled.

Per the germline V gene, CDR1 is MGHDK and CDR2 is SYGVNS. This CDR3 is 14 amino acids long. Trimming cost V 6 bases and J 0 bases, with 9 bases left between them. Points from the study as a whole: Mostly white British, mostly female donors; authors suggested clonal diversity may be underestimated. CD4 TCRs associated with vaccination spanned spike, dominating at 160-218 and 743-854.

Sequencing was performed with immunoSEQ multiplex PCR; in TCRdb, only in-frame clones are kept and a portion is missing. The sample holds approximately 60,000 clones, about 70% seen once. A remark on this clone: Its antigen is currently unknown.

The source of this sequence is an adult in good health. This chain links TRBV25-1 with TRBJ1-5; D ambiguous. Sequenced here: peripheral blood, sampled on day 0 of AZD1222 vaccination. The CDR3 reads CASSGAASNQPQHF. The DNA for the CDR3 is TGTGCCAGCAGCGGAGCAGCTAGCAATCAGCCCCAGCATTTT.